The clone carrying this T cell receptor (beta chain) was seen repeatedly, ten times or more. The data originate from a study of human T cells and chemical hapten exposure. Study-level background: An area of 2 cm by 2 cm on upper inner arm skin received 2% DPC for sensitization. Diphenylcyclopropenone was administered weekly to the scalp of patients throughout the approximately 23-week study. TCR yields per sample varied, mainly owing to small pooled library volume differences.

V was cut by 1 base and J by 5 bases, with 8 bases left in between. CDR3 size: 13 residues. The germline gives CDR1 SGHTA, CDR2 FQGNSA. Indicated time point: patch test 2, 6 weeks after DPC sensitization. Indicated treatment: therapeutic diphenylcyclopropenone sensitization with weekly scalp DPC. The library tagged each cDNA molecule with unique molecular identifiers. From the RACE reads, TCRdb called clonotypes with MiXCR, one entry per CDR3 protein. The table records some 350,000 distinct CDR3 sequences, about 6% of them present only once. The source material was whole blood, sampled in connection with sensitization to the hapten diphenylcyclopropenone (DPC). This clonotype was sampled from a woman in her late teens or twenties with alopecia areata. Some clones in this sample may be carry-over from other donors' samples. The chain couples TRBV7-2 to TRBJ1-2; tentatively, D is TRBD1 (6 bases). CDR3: CASSLDRAYGYTF. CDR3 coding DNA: TGTGCCAGCAGCTTAGACAGGGCGTATGGCTACACCTTC. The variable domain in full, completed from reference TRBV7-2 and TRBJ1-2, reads GAGVSQSPSNKVTEKGKDVELRCDPISGHTALYWYRQSLGQGLEFLIYFQGNSAPDKSGLPSDRFSAERTGGSVSTLTIQRTQQEDSAVYLCASSLDRAYGYTFGSGTRLTVV.